This T cell receptor (beta chain) was profiled in a study of shared clonotypes between healthy human individuals. Study-wide results and caveats: The sampled material consisted only of blood, and tissue repertoires are likely to differ.

For this clone: The antigen is unknown.

The study ran the assay at deep level. Repertoires were generated with immunoSEQ multiplex PCR, while TCRdb's copy carries only in-frame clones and drops some. Altogether 2 million to 2.5 million clones are present, about 95% being singletons, with the ten largest covering 0.9% to 1.3%. Naive-designated CD8 cells lacked CD45RO, were positively enriched for CCR7, and omitted terminally differentiated effector memory CD45RA+ cells. The ends were cut back, 0 bases at V and 2 bases at J, with 12 bases in the middle. Germline V gene data show CDR1 as SGDLS and CDR2 as YYNGEE. The CDR3 totals 15 residues. Sequencing was carried out using naive CD8+ T cells sorted from blood. The receptor comes from a man aged 18 to 29 in good health. The chain couples TRBV9 to TRBJ2-7; possible D gene TRBD1, 6 bases. The CDR3 coding sequence is TGTGCCAGCAGCGTAGCTTTTCAGGGGACCTACGAGCAGTACTTC. Protein sequence: CASSVAFQGTYEQYF.